The clone carrying this T cell receptor (beta chain) occurred many times. Looked up from germline, CDR1 is MNHNS and CDR2 is SASEGT. Losses at the gene ends were 3 bases for V and 2 bases for J; bases not matched to a gene: 6. CDR3 length: 15 amino acids. The data are from a study of blood T cell repertoires in COVID-19. Study background: There were acute and convalescent COVID-19 samples, and they came from the United States, Italy and Spain. In each case, the material was cDNA or gDNA derived from T cells, B-cell-depleted T cells, or PBMCs.

Original analysis: Amplification from reference gene primers served as the basis for estimated nucleated cell counts. The method was immunoSEQ multiplex PCR; TCRdb's version includes in-frame clones alone and lacks a portion of them. The V and J calls and clone size were taken over from that table, and D and trimming were inferred from the DNA. This sample has 180,000 or so clones, with around 87% found just once. The sequenced material came from peripheral blood. V gene TRBV6-1 combines with J gene TRBJ1-2, with 7 nucleotides matching TRBD1. The TCR comes from a middle-aged man with active or convalescent COVID-19. The CDR3 is CASSEEGAQNYGYTF. CDR3 DNA: TGTGCCAGCAGTGAGGAGGGGGCTCAAAACTATGGCTACACCTTC.